This record concerns one TCR beta chain sequence. The antigen is unknown. This sample stems from a study of OX40 agonist ivuxolimab in advanced cancers. Study-wide background: From about 23 to 85 years was the age range, with a mean of roughly 59 years, and around 84% were male. The study's findings and limits: Still undetermined is the antigen specificity of the expanded peripheral T cells.

The cohort excluded patients with autoimmune disease history or systemic immunosuppression. Produced via immunoSEQ multiplex PCR; TCRdb's table is partial and in-frame only. Seen here are 60,000 to 75,000 clones, over 75% observed once, and the top ten hold roughly 5%. The sample consisted of CD4+ or CD8+ T cells sorted from blood, taken in a trial of the OX40 agonist ivuxolimab. This receptor was obtained from an adult with an advanced solid tumor such as melanoma, head and neck, liver or kidney cancer.

The CDR3 DNA is TGTGCCAGCAGTTTTGGGGGGATACAAACAGATACGCAGTATTTT. It is translated as CASSFGGIQTDTQYF. V and J are TRBV27 and TRBJ2-3; tentatively, D is TRBD2 (6 bases). The CDR3 has 15 residues. Trimming removed 3 bases from V and 3 bases from J, with 13 bases in between. From germline, CDR1 is MNHEY and CDR2 SMNVEV (reference sequence).